The clone carrying this T cell receptor (beta chain) was seen at least ten times. As yet, its antigen is unknown. CDR3 length equals 17 residues. Germline V gene sequence: CDR1 SNHLY, CDR2 FYNNEI. Trimming pared 0 bases from V and 0 bases from J, leaving 14 bases between. This specimen belongs to a study of blood T cells in healthy people across ages. Study-level points and caveats: Researchers judged that diversity estimates from one million T cells fell short of true values. Getting older went along with TCR beta diversity per million T cells dropping roughly linearly. There was a strong correlation between TCR beta diversity and naive T cell percentage.

Sample-barcoded 5' priming and a J-beta primer mix drove a second PCR of roughly 6 to 12 cycles. MiXCR was run by TCRdb on the 5' RACE reads, yielding one entry per CDR3 protein. The repertoire consists of over a million distinct CDR3 sequences, with 45% occurring once and the leading ten covering 18%. Sequencing used blood. The chain couples TRBV2 to TRBJ2-5; the D gene is possibly TRBD2 (5 bases). This clonotype originated in a woman aged 55 to 70 in good health. The chain's CDR3 is CASSEALSGMYQETQYF. Here the CDR3 DNA reads TGTGCCAGCAGTGAAGCGCTAAGCGGAATGTACCAAGAGACCCAGTACTTC.